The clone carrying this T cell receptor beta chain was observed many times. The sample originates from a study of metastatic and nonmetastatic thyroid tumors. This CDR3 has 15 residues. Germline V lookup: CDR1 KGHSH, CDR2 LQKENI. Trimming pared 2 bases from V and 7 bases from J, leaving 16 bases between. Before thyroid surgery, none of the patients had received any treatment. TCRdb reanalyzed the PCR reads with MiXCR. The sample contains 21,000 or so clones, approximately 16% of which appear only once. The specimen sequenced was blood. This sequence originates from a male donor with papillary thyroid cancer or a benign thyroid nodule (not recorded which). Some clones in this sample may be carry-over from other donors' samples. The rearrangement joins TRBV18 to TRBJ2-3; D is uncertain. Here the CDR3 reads CASSPSSMGDHTQYF. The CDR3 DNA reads TGTGCCAGCTCACCATCTTCAATGGGTGATCATACGCAGTATTTT. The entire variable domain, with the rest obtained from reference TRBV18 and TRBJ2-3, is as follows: NAGVMQNPRHLVRRRGQEARLRCSPMKGHSHVYWYRQLPEEGLKFMVYLQKENIIDESGMPKERFSAEFPKEGPSILRIQQVVRGDSAAYFCASSPSSMGDHTQYFGPGTRLTVL.